This T cell receptor beta chain appears in the sequencing data of a study of T cell responses to AZD1222 COVID-19 vaccine. Study-level background: Recipients boosted at about 4 weeks or about 12 weeks are pooled. The study's findings and limits: Clonal diversity may have been underestimated, and the donors were mostly white British, with more females than males. Close to half of spike-specific TCRs reportedly recognize unmutated variant regions.

TCRdb's copy holds only in-frame clones and misses some; the assay was immunoSEQ multiplex PCR. The sample includes 100,000 to 150,000 clones, 90% seen only once; the top ten take roughly 7%. Per the germline V gene, CDR1 is LGHNA and CDR2 is YSLEER. The CDR3 length is 15 residues. Trimming took 0 bases from V and 3 from J, leaving 12 bases between them. Comments on this clone: The antigen is unknown.

The clonotype comes from an adult in good health. The chain couples TRBV4-3 to TRBJ2-7; no clear D gene. The material was peripheral blood, obtained on day 0 of AZD1222 vaccination. The CDR3 reads CASSQEIQNRYEQYF. CDR3 DNA sequence: TGCGCCAGCAGCCAAGAGATACAGAACCGCTACGAGCAGTACTTC.